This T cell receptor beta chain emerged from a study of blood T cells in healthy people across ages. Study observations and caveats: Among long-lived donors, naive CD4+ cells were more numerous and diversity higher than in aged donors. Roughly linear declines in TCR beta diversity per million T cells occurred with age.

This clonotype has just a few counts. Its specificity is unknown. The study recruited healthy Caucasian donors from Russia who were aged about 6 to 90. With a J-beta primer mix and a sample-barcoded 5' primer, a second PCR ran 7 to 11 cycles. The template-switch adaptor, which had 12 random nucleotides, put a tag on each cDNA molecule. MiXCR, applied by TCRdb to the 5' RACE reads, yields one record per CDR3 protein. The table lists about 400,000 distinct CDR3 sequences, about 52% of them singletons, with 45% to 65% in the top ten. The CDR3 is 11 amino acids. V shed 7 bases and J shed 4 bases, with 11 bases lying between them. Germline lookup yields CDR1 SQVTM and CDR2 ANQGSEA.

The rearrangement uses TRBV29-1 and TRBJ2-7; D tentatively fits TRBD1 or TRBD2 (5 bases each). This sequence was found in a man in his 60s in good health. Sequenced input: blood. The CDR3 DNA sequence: TGCAGCGGGGGTGAGGGGTACGAGCAGTACTTC. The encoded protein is CSGGEGYEQYF.